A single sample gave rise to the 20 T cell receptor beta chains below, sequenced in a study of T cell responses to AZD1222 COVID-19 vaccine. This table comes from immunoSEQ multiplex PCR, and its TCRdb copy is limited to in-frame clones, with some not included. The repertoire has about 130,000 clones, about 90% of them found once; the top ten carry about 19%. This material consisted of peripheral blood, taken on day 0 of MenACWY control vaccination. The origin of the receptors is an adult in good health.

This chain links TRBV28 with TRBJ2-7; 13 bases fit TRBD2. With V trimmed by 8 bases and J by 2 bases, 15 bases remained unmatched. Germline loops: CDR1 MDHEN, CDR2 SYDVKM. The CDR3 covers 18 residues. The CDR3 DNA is TGTGCCAGCCTTTCCCCGGGACTAGCGGGAACGGTCCCCTACGAGCAGTACTTC. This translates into CASLSPGLAGTVPYEQYF.

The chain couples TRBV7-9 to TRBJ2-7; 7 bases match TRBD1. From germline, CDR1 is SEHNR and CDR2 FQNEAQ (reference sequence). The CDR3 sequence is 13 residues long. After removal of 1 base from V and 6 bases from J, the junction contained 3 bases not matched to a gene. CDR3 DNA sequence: TGTGCCAGCAGCTTAGGCGCAGGGGGCGAGCAGTACTTC. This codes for CASSLGAGGEQYF. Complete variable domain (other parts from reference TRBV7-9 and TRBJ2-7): DTGVSQNPRHKITKRGQNVTFRCDPISEHNRLYWYRQTLGQGPEFLTYFQNEAQLEKSRLLSDRFSAERPKGSFSTLEIQRTEQGDSAMYLCASSLGAGGEQYFGPGTRLTVT.

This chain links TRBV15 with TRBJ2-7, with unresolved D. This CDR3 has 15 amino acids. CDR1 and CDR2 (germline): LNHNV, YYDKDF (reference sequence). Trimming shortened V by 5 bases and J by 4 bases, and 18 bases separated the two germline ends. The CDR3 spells CATSLGRSPEYEQYF. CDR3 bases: TGTGCCACCAGCTTAGGACGGAGCCCAGAGTACGAGCAGTACTTC.

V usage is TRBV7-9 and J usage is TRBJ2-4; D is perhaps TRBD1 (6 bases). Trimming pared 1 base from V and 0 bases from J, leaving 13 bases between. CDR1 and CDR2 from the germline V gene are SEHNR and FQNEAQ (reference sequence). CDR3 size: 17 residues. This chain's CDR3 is CASSLGGGILAKNIQYF. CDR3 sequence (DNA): TGTGCCAGCAGCTTAGGAGGGGGAATCCTAGCCAAAAACATTCAGTACTTC.

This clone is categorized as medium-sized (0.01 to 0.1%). CDR3 in DNA: TGTGCCAGCACGAGCGGGAGTGACCACAATGAGCAGTTCTTC. It codes for CASTSGSDHNEQFF. This chain connects TRBV6-5 to TRBJ2-1, with 8 bases aligning to TRBD2. V gave up 7 bases and J gave up 5 bases; unmatched junction bases: 7. From germline, CDR1 is MNHEY and CDR2 SVGAGI. The CDR3 length is 14 residues.

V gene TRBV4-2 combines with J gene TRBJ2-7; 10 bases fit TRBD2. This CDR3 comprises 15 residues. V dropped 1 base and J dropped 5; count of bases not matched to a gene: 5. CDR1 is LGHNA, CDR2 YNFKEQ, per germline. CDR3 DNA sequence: TGTGCCAGCAGCCAAGCTAGCGGGAGTCGGAACGAGCAGTACTTC. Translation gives CASSQASGSRNEQYF.

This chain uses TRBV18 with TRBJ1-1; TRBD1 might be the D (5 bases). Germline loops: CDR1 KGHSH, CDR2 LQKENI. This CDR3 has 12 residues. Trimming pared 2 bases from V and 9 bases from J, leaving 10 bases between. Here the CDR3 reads CASSPKQEKAFF. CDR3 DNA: TGTGCCAGCTCACCAAAACAGGAGAAAGCTTTCTTT.

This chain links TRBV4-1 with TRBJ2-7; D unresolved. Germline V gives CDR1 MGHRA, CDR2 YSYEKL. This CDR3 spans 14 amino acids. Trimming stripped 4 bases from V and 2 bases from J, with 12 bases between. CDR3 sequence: CASSPVHGAYEQYF. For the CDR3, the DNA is TGCGCCAGCAGCCCCGTCCATGGGGCCTACGAGCAGTACTTC.

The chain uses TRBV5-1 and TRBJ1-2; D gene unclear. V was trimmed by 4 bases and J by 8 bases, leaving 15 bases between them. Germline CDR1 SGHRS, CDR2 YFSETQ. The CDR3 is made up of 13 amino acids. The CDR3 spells CASSLNGERGYTF. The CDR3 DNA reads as TGCGCCAGCAGCCTGAACGGGGAGCGGGGCTACACCTTC.

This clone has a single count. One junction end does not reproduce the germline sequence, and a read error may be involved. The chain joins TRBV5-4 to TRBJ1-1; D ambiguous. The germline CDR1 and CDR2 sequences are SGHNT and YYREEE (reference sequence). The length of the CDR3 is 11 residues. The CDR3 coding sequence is TGTGCCAGCAGCACTGCTTCCGGTGCGCTCTTT. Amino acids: CASSTASGALF.

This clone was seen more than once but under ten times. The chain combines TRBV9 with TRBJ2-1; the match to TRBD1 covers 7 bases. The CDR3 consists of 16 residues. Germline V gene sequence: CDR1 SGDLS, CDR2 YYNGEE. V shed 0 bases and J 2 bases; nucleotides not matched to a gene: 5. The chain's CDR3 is CASSVDTGAAYNEQFF. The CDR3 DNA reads TGTGCCAGCAGCGTAGATACAGGGGCGGCCTACAATGAGCAGTTCTTC.

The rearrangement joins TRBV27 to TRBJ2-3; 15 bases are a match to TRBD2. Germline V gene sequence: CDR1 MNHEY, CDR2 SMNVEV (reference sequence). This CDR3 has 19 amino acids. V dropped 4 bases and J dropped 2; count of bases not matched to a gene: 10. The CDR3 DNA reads TGTGCCAGCAGTTCCCTAGGACTAGCGGGAGGGACGCTCACAGATACGCAGTATTTT. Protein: CASSSLGLAGGTLTDTQYF.

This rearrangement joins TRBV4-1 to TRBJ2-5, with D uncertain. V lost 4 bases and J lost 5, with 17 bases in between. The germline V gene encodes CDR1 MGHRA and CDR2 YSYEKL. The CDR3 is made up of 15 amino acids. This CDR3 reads CASSPDKMGTETQYF. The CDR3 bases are TGCGCCAGCAGCCCCGATAAGATGGGAACGGAGACCCAGTACTTC.

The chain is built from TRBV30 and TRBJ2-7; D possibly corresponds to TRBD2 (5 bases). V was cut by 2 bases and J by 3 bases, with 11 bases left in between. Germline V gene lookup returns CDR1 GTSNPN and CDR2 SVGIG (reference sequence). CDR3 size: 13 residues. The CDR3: CAWSRGSVYEQYF. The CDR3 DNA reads TGTGCCTGGAGTAGAGGTAGCGTCTACGAGCAGTACTTC.

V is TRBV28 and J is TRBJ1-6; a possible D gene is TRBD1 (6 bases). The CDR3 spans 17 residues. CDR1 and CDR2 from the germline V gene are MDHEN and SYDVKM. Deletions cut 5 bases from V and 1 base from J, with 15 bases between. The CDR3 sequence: CASSTTGTGSYNSPLHF. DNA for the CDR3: TGTGCCAGCAGTACAACAGGGACGGGATCCTATAATTCACCCCTCCACTTT. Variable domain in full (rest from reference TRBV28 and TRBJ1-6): DVKVTQSSRYLVKRTGEKVFLECVQDMDHENMFWYRQDPGLGLRLIYFSYDVKMKEKGDIPEGYSVSREKKERFSLILESASTNQTSMYLCASSTTGTGSYNSPLHFGNGTRLTVT.

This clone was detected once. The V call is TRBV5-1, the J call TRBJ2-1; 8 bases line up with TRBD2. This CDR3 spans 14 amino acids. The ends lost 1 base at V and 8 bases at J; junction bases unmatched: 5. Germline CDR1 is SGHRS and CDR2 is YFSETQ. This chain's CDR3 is CASSLSGRNDEQFF. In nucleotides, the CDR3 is TGCGCCAGCAGCTTGAGCGGGAGAAACGATGAGCAGTTCTTC. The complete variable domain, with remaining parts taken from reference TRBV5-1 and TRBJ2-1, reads KAGVTQTPRYLIKTRGQQVTLSCSPISGHRSVSWYQQTPGQGLQFLFEYFSETQRNKGNFPGRFSGRQFSNSRSEMNVSTLELGDSALYLCASSLSGRNDEQFFGPGTRLTVL.

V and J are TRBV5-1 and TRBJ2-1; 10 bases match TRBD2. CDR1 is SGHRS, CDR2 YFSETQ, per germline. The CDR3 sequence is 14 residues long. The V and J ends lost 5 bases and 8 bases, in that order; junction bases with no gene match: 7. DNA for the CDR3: TGCGCCAGCAGAGTTCTAGCGGGAGTGGATGAGCAGTTCTTC. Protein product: CASRVLAGVDEQFF.

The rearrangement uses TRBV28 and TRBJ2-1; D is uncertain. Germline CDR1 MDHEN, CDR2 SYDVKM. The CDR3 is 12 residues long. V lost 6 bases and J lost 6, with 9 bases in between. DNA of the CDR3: TGTGCCAGCAGACTGCGCGGCAATGAGCAGTTCTTC. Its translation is CASRLRGNEQFF.

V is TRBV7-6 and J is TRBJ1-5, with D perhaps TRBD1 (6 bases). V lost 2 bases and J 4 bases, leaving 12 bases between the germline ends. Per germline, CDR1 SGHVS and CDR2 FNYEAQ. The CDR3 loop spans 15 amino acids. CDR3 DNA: TGTGCCAGCAGCTTAAGTTACAGGGATAATCAGCCCCAGCATTTT. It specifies CASSLSYRDNQPQHF.

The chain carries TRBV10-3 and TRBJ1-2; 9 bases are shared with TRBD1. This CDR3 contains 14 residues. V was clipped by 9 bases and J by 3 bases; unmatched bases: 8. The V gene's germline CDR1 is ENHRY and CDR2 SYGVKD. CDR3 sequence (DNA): TGTGCCATAAGTACAGGGGGCGCTTACTATGGCTACACCTTC. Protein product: CAISTGGAYYGYTF.